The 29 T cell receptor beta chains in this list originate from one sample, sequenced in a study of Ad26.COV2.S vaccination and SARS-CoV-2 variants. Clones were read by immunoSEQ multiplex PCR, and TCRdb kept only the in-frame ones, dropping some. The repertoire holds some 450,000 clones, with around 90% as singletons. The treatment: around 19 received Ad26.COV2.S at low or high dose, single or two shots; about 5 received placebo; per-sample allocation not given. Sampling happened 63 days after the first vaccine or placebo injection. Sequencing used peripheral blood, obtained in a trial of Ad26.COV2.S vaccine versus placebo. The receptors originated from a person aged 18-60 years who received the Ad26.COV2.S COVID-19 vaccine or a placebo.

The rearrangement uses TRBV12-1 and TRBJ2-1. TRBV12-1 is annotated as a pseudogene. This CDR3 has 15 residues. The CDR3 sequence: CASSYLRILLNEQFF. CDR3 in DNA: TGTGCCAGCAGCTACCTTCGGATCTTACTCAATGAGCAGTTCTTC.

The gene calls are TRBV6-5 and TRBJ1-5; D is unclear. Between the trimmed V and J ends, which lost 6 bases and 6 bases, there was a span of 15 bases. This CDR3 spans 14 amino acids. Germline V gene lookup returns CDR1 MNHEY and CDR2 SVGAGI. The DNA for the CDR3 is TGTGCCAGCAGGATGGACTACAGTAGTCAGCCCCAGCATTTT. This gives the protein CASRMDYSSQPQHF.

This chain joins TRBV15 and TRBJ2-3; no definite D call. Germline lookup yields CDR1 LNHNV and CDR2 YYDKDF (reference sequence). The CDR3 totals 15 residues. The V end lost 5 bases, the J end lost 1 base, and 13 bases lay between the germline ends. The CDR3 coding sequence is TGTGCCACCAGCCGAGGACGGTCAGGCACAGATACGCAGTATTTT. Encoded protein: CATSRGRSGTDTQYF.

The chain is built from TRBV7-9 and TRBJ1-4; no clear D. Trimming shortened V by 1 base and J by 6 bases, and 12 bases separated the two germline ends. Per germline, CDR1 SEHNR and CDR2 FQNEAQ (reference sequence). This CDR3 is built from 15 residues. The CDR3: CASSLGDGADEKLFF. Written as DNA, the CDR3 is TGTGCCAGCAGCTTAGGGGATGGAGCGGATGAAAAACTGTTTTTT. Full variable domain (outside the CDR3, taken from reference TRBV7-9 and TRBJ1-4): DTGVSQNPRHKITKRGQNVTFRCDPISEHNRLYWYRQTLGQGPEFLTYFQNEAQLEKSRLLSDRFSAERPKGSFSTLEIQRTEQGDSAMYLCASSLGDGADEKLFFGSGTQLSVL.

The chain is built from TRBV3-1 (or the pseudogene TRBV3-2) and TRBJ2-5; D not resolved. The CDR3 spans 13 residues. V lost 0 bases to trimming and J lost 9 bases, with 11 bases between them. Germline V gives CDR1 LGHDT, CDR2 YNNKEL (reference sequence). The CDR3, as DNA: TGTGCCAGCAGCCAAGACTCGGCCCGCTCCCAGTACTTC. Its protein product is CASSQDSARSQYF.

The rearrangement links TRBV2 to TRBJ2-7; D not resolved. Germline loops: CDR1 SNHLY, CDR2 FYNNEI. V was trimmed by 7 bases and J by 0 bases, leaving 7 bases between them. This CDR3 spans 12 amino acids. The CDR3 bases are TGTGCCAGCATCCCCGACTCCTACGAGCAGTACTTC. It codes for CASIPDSYEQYF.

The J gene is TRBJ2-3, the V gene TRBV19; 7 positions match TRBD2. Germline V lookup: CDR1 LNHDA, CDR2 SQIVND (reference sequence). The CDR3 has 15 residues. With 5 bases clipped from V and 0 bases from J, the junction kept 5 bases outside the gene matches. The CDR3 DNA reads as TGTGCCAGTAGTCTAGCGGAGGGGAGCACAGATACGCAGTATTTT. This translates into CASSLAEGSTDTQYF.

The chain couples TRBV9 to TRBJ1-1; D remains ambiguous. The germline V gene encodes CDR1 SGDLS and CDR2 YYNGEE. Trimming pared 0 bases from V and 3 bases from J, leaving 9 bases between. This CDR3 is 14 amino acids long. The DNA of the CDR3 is TGTGCCAGCAGCGTAGTCCGGGGAGACACTGAAGCTTTCTTT. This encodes CASSVVRGDTEAFF.

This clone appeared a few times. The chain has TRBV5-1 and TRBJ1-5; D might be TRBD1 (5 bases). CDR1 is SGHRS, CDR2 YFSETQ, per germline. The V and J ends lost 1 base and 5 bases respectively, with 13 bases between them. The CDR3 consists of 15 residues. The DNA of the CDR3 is TGCGCCAGCAGCTTGTCGGGGGGTCAATATCAGCCCCAGCATTTT. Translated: CASSLSGGQYQPQHF.

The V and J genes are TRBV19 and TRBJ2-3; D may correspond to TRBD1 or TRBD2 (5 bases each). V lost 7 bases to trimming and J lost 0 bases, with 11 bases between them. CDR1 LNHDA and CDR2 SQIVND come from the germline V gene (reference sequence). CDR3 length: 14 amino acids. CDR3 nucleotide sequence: TGTGCCAGTACTGGGACGGGGAGCACAGATACGCAGTATTTT. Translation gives CASTGTGSTDTQYF.

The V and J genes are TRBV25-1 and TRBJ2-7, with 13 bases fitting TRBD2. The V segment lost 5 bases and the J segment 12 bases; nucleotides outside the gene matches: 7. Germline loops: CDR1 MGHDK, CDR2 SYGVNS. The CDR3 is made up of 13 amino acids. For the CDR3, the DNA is TGTGCCAGCAGTTTTGGGACTAGCGGGAATCGGTACTTC. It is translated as CASSFGTSGNRYF.

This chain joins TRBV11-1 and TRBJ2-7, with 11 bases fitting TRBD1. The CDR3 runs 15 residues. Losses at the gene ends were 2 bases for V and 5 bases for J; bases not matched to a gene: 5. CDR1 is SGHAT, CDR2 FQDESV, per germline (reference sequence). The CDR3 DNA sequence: TGTGCCAGCAGCTTAACAGGACAGGGGGCTAACGAGCAGTACTTC. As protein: CASSLTGQGANEQYF.

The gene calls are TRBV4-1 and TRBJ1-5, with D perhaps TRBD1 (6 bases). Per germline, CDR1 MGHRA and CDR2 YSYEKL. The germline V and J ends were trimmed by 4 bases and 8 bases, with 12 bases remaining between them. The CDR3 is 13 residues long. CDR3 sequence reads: CASSLRGREPQHF. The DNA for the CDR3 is TGCGCCAGCAGCCTTAGGGGGAGGGAGCCCCAGCATTTT.

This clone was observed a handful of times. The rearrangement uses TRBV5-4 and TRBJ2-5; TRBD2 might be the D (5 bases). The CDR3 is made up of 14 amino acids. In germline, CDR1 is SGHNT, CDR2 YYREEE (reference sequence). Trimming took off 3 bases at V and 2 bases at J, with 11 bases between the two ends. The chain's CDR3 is CASSSRTLQETQYF. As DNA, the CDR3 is TGTGCCAGCAGCTCGCGGACTCTACAAGAGACCCAGTACTTC.

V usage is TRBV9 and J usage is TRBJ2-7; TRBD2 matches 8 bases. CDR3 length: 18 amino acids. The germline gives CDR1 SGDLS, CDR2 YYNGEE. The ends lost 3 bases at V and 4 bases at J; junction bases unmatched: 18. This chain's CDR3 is CASSASQGGAGAGYEQYF. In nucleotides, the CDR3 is TGTGCCAGCAGCGCGTCACAGGGAGGAGCGGGAGCAGGGTACGAGCAGTACTTC.

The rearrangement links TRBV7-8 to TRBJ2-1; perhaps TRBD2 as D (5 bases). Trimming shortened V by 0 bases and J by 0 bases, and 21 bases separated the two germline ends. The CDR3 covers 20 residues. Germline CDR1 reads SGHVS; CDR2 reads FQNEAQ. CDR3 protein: CASSLARRELTGDSYNEQFF. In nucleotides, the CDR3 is TGTGCCAGCAGCTTAGCGCGGCGTGAACTGACCGGGGACTCCTACAATGAGCAGTTCTTC.

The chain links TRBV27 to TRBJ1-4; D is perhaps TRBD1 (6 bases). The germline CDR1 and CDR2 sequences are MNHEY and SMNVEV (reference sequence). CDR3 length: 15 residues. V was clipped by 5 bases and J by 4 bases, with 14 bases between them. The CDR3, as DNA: TGTGCCAGCAGTACCACAGGGCGTCTTAATGAAAAACTGTTTTTT. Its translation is CASSTTGRLNEKLFF.

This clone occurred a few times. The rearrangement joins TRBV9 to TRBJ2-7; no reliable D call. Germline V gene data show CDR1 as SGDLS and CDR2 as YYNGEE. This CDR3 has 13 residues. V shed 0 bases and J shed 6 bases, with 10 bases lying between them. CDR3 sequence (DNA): TGTGCCAGCAGCGTAGGGCCGCCGGTCGAGCAGTACTTC. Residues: CASSVGPPVEQYF.

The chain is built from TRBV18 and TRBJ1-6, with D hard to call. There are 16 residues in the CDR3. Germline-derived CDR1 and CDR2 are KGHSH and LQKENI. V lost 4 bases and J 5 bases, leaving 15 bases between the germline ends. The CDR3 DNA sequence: TGTGCCAGCTCACAGAGAGCCTCAGGAGATAATTCACCCCTCCACTTT. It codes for CASSQRASGDNSPLHF.

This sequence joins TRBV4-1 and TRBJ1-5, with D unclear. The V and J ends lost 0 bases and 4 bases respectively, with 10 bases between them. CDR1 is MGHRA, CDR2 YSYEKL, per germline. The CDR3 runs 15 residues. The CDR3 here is CASSQEEAHNQPQHF. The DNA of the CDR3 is TGCGCCAGCAGCCAAGAGGAGGCACATAATCAGCCCCAGCATTTT.

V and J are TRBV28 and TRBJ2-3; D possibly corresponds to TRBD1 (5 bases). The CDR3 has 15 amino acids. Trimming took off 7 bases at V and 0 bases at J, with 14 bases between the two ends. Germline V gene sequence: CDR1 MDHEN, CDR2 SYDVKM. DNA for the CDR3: TGTGCCAGCACCCTTGGGGCGTTAAGCACAGATACGCAGTATTTT. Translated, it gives CASTLGALSTDTQYF.

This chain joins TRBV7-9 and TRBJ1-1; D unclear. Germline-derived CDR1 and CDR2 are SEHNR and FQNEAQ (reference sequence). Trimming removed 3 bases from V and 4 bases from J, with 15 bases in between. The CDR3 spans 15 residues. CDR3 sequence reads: CASSFMGNVGTEAFF. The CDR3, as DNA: TGTGCCAGCAGCTTCATGGGGAACGTGGGCACTGAAGCTTTCTTT.

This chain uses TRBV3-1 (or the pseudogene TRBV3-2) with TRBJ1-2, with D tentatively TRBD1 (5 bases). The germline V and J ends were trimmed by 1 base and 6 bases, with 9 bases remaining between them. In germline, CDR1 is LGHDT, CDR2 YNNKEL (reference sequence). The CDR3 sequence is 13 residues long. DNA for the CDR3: TGTGCCAGCAGCCAAGTCCCCAGGGATGGCTACACCTTC. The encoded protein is CASSQVPRDGYTF.

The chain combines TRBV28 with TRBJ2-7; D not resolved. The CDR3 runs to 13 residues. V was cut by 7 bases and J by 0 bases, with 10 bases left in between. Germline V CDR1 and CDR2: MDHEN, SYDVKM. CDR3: CASINPNSYEQYF. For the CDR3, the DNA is TGTGCCAGCATAAACCCGAACTCCTACGAGCAGTACTTC.

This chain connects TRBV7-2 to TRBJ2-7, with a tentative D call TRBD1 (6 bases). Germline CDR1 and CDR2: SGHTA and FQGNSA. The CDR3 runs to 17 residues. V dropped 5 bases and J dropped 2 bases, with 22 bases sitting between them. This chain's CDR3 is CASSTRSSGTRAYEQYF. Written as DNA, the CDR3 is TGTGCCAGCAGCACGAGATCCTCCGGGACAAGAGCCTACGAGCAGTACTTC.

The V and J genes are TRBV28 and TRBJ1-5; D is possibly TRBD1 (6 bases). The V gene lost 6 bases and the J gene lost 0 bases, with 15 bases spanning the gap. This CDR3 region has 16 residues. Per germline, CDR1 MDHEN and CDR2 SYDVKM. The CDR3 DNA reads TGTGCCAGCAGGATTGTGGGGGCCTATAGCAATCAGCCCCAGCATTTT. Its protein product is CASRIVGAYSNQPQHF.

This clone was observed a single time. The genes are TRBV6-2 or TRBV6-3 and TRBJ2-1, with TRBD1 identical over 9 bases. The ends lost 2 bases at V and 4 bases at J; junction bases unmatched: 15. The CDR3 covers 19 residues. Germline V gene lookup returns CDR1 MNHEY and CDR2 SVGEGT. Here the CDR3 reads CASSYVRGVGDRAYNEQFF. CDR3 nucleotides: TGTGCCAGCAGTTACGTACGTGGGGTGGGGGACAGGGCTTACAATGAGCAGTTCTTC.

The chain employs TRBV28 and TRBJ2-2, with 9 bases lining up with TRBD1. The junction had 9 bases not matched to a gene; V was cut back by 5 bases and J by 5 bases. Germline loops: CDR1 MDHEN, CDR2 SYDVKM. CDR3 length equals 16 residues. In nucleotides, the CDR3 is TGTGCCAGCAGTGGATTTGGGACAGGGAGAACCGGGGAGCTGTTTTTT. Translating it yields CASSGFGTGRTGELFF.

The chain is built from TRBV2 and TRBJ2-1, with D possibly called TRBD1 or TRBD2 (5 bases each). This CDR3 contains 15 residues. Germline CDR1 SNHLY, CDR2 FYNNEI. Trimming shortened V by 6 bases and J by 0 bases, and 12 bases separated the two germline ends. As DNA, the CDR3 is TGTGCCAGCAGAGCGGACACGAGCTCCTACAATGAGCAGTTCTTC. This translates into CASRADTSSYNEQFF.